A selection of T cell receptor beta chains follows, all from one sample in a study of early T cells in non-severe SARS-CoV-2 infection. Using its own MiXCR run on the 5' RACE reads, TCRdb lists one record per CDR3 protein. The table has 70,000 to 90,000 distinct CDR3 sequences, 8% to 13% seen once. The source was whole blood, collected at baseline. All receptors derive from an adult who was a healthcare worker with PCR-confirmed SARS-CoV-2 infection or an uninfected control (not recorded which). The CDR3 runs from the conserved cysteine through the conserved F or W. D genes are given only for firm matches. Some rows have no size entry. The others give once, few or many, or a class for an expanded clone.

V gene,D gene,J gene,clone size,CDR3 DNA,CDR3 protein
TRBV11-3,TRBD2,TRBJ2-1,many,TGTGCCAGCAGCCCCGGGTTGGTAGCGGGAGTACAGTTCTTC,CASSPGLVAGVQFF
TRBV5-8,.,TRBJ2-3,.,TGTGCCAGCAGCCTAACCGGGACTACAGATACGCAGTATTTT,CASSLTGTTDTQYF
TRBV7-2,.,TRBJ2-3,.,TGTGCCAGCAGCTTAGTAGGTAGCACAGATACGCAGTATTTT,CASSLVGSTDTQYF
TRBV29-1,TRBD1,TRBJ1-5,.,TGCAGCGTTAGGGGACAGTATAGCAATCAGCCCCAGCATTTT,CSVRGQYSNQPQHF
TRBV9,.,TRBJ2-1,many,TGTGCCGGATTAGCGGAACCTCCTAAGGACAATGAGCAGTTCTTC,CAGLAEPPKDNEQFF
TRBV11-1,.,TRBJ2-3,few,TGTGCCAGCAGCTTAGCCCCCGGGGCACTTGTCAACACAGATACGCAGTATTTT,CASSLAPGALVNTDTQYF
TRBV12-3/TRBV12-4,.,TRBJ1-5,few,TGTGCCAGCAGTTTTGGTGGGGACCAGCCCCAGCATTTT,CASSFGGDQPQHF
TRBV10-3,.,TRBJ2-1,many,TGTGCCATCAGGATAAACAATGAGCAGTTCTTC,CAIRINNEQFF
TRBV19,TRBD2,TRBJ2-5,many,TGTGCCAGTAGTATTGGGGGACTAGCTACTGAGACCCAGTACTTC,CASSIGGLATETQYF
TRBV6-2/TRBV6-3,.,TRBJ2-5,few,TGTGCCAGCAGCGACGACCGGTCCCCGAGAGAGTACTTC,CASSDDRSPREYF
TRBV6-2/TRBV6-3,TRBD2,TRBJ2-3,.,TGTGCCAGCAGCGCCGGACTAGCGGGCACAGATACGCAGTATTTT,CASSAGLAGTDTQYF
TRBV27,TRBD1,TRBJ2-7,.,TGTGCCAGCCAGCCTTCGAGGGACAGGGCCTACGAGCAGTACTTC,CASQPSRDRAYEQYF
TRBV6-1,.,TRBJ1-2,.,TGTGCCAGCAGTGAATGGGCTCGCGGCTACACCTTC,CASSEWARGYTF
TRBV3-1,TRBD2,TRBJ2-3,few,TGTGCCAGCAGCCAAAGCGGGAGGGCCACAGATACGCAGTATTTT,CASSQSGRATDTQYF
TRBV12-3/TRBV12-4,.,TRBJ2-3,few,TGTGCCAGCAGCCCCGGTCCCCCAGATACGCAGTATTTT,CASSPGPPDTQYF
TRBV4-1,TRBD1,TRBJ2-1,.,TGCGCCAGCAGCCAAGTGACAGGGGGCCATGAGCAGTTCTTC,CASSQVTGGHEQFF
TRBV7-2,.,TRBJ2-3,.,TGTGCCAGCAGCCCTCAAATTGGAGATACGCAGTATTTT,CASSPQIGDTQYF
TRBV25-1,TRBD1,TRBJ2-5,.,TGTGCCAGCAGTGATACCGGGACAGCGGAAGAGACCCAGTACTTC,CASSDTGTAEETQYF
TRBV15,.,TRBJ2-7,few,TGTGCCACCAGCAGAGGGACGGGGAGCTCCTACGAGCAGTACTTC,CATSRGTGSSYEQYF
TRBV13,.,TRBJ2-7,few,TGTGCCAGCAGCTTAAATCTATTCTACGAGCAGTACTTC,CASSLNLFYEQYF
TRBV6-2/TRBV6-3,.,TRBJ2-2,.,TGTGCCAGCAGCCTCCACAGGGTTTGGTCGGGCACCGGGGAGCTGTTTTTT,CASSLHRVWSGTGELFF
TRBV29-1,TRBD1,TRBJ2-2,.,TGCAGCGGAGGGGGCTTGGCGAACACCGGGGAGCTGTTTTTT,CSGGGLANTGELFF
TRBV20-1,.,TRBJ2-2,many,TGCAGTGCTAGAGGACCAGGAGGGCTGTTTTTT,CSARGPGGLFF
TRBV5-1,.,TRBJ2-1,many,TGCGCCAGCAGCTTGGGGCAGGCTGAGCAGTTCTTC,CASSLGQAEQFF
TRBV12-3/TRBV12-4,.,TRBJ1-2,.,TGTGCCAGCAGTCTGGGGGAGTATGGCTACACCTTC,CASSLGEYGYTF
TRBV25-1,TRBD2,TRBJ2-1,.,TGTGCCAGCAGGACAGCGGGAGGGTACAATGAGCAGTTCTTC,CASRTAGGYNEQFF
TRBV20-1,.,TRBJ1-2,many,TGCAGTGCTAGAGGGCAGATACTCTATGGCTACACCTTC,CSARGQILYGYTF
TRBV27,TRBD1,TRBJ2-7,.,TGTGCCAGCAGTCCGGGACAGAGTATAACATTTCAGTACTTC,CASSPGQSITFQYF
TRBV18,.,TRBJ2-7,.,TGTGCCAGCTCACCACAGGGCCACGAGCAGTACTTC,CASSPQGHEQYF
TRBV20-1,.,TRBJ1-2,many,TGCAGTGCTGGGGACGGTACTAACTATGGCTACACCTTC,CSAGDGTNYGYTF